Shown below are 24 T cell receptor beta chains from a single sample sequenced in a study of blood T cells in healthy people across ages. A second PCR, run for about 6 to 11 cycles, used a sample-barcoded 5' primer plus a J-beta primer mix. TCRdb called the 5' RACE reads again in MiXCR, with one record for every CDR3 protein. Of about 2 million distinct CDR3 sequences in the sample, about 50% were seen once. The specimen was blood. These receptors came from a woman aged 40-49 years in good health.

This clonotype was seen once. V and J are TRBV7-3 and TRBJ2-7; 9 positions agree with TRBD2. The J call may be mistaken, given a closer DNA end match to TRBJ2-5. This CDR3 contains 14 residues. CDR1 SGHTA and CDR2 FQGTGA come from the germline V gene. The CDR3 nucleotides are TGTGCCAGCAGCTTAACTGCGGGAGGGGAGACCCAGTACTTC. Protein sequence: CASSLTAGGETQYF.

The table lists this clonotype with a few counts. This chain connects TRBV18 to TRBJ2-5; D is undetermined. This CDR3 spans 13 amino acids. V lost 2 bases and J 4 bases, leaving 8 bases between the germline ends. The germline V gene has CDR1 KGHSH and CDR2 LQKENI. In nucleotides, the CDR3 is TGTGCCAGCTCACCATTCGAAGGAGAGACCCAGTACTTC. Its translation: CASSPFEGETQYF.

The rearrangement uses TRBV20-1 and TRBJ2-5; TRBD1 might be the D (6 bases). Gene TRBJ2-7 matches the end of the DNA better, so the J call may be wrong. The CDR3 spans 15 residues. Germline V gives CDR1 DFQATT, CDR2 SNEGSKA (reference sequence). The CDR3 nucleotides read TGCAGTGCTCCCAGCTCTCGGCAGGGGATGTACGAGCAGTACTTC. It encodes CSAPSSRQGMYEQYF.

This chain connects TRBV6-6 to TRBJ1-4, with D possibly being TRBD1 (5 bases). The CDR3 is 15 amino acids. Trimming shortened V by 6 bases and J by 4 bases, and 15 bases separated the two germline ends. Germline CDR1 reads MNHNY; CDR2 reads SVGAGI (reference sequence). CDR3: CASRAPGRSNEKLFF. In DNA, the CDR3 is TGTGCCAGCAGAGCCCCGGGACGGAGTAATGAAAAACTGTTTTTT.

This clonotype was detected only a few times. V gene TRBV20-1 combines with J gene TRBJ2-7; no reliable D call. The CDR3 is 12 amino acids. The V gene's germline CDR1 is DFQATT and CDR2 SNEGSKA (reference sequence). Between the trimmed V and J ends, which lost 6 bases and 0 bases, there was a span of 9 bases. The CDR3 is CSANEYSYEQYF. In DNA, the CDR3 is TGCAGTGCGAACGAGTACTCCTACGAGCAGTACTTC.

The rearrangement joins TRBV4-2 to TRBJ1-5; TRBD1 might be the D (5 bases). The CDR3 covers 15 residues. Trimming pared 4 bases from V and 4 bases from J, leaving 14 bases between. Germline CDR1 and CDR2: LGHNA and YNFKEQ. The CDR3 DNA reads TGTGCCAGCAGCCTACAAGCCCCAGGGAATCAGCCCCAGCATTTT. This codes for CASSLQAPGNQPQHF.

The chain recombines TRBV7-9 with TRBJ1-1; a possible D gene is TRBD1 (5 bases). V dropped 2 bases and J dropped 6 bases, with 16 bases sitting between them. This CDR3 has 15 residues. Germline V gene data show CDR1 as SEHNR and CDR2 as FQNEAQ (reference sequence). The CDR3 protein is CASSLSGGRGAEAFF. CDR3 DNA: TGTGCCAGCAGCTTAAGCGGGGGAAGAGGGGCTGAAGCTTTCTTT.

The chain carries TRBV28 and TRBJ2-7, with D uncertain. This CDR3 spans 13 amino acids. V was clipped by 6 bases and J by 0 bases, with 9 bases between them. Germline lookup yields CDR1 MDHEN and CDR2 SYDVKM. CDR3 sequence reads: CASRPPVSYEQYF. The CDR3 DNA reads as TGTGCCAGCAGGCCCCCCGTCTCCTACGAGCAGTACTTC.

This rearrangement joins TRBV7-8 to TRBJ2-3, with 11 bases aligning to TRBD2. The CDR3 is 20 residues long. The germline V gene encodes CDR1 SGHVS and CDR2 FQNEAQ. Unmatched junction bases numbered 16, after V lost 5 bases and J lost 0 bases. CDR3 nucleotide sequence: TGTGCCAGCAGCCCGAGGTTGGGACTAGCGGCAGATACTAGCACAGATACGCAGTATTTT. This translates into CASSPRLGLAADTSTDTQYF.

The rearrangement uses TRBV5-1 and TRBJ2-7; D unclear. Germline CDR1 SGHRS, CDR2 YFSETQ. The germline V and J ends were trimmed by 0 bases and 2 bases, with 9 bases remaining between them. There are 14 residues in the CDR3. CDR3 residues: CASSLDEAPYEQYF. The CDR3, as DNA: TGCGCCAGCAGCTTGGACGAGGCCCCCTACGAGCAGTACTTC.

This clonotype has a handful of counts. The chain is built from TRBV29-1 and TRBJ2-1; D unresolved. Germline CDR1 reads SQVTM; CDR2 reads ANQGSEA. The CDR3 has 16 residues. The V gene lost 0 bases and the J gene lost 3 bases, with 15 bases spanning the gap. Here the CDR3 DNA reads TGCAGCGTTGAAGATAGGTTTGGCGCCGGCTACAATGAGCAGTTCTTC. It is translated as CSVEDRFGAGYNEQFF.

Concerning this clonotype itself: This clone may be a read error of a much larger clone one base away. The V and J genes are TRBV20-1 and TRBJ2-7; 8 bases line up with TRBD2. V shed 1 base, J shed 9 bases, and the junction held 11 bases outside the gene matches. This CDR3 is 14 amino acids long. From germline, CDR1 is DFQATT and CDR2 SNEGSKA (reference sequence). CDR3 sequence: CSARGGREDGGQYF. The CDR3 DNA reads as TGCAGTGCTAGAGGGGGGCGGGAGGATGGCGGGCAGTACTTC.

In this sample, this clonotype turned up many times. This chain uses TRBV13 with TRBJ2-7; TRBD2 is a possible D gene (5 bases). This CDR3 is built from 14 residues. Trimming stripped 0 bases from V and 0 bases from J, with 6 bases between. Germline CDR1 and CDR2: PRHDT and FYEKMQ (reference sequence). The CDR3 loop reads CASSLGGNSYEQYF. CDR3 coding DNA: TGTGCCAGCAGCTTAGGCGGGAACTCCTACGAGCAGTACTTC.

This clonotype turned up a few times. The genes are TRBV4-1 and TRBJ2-3; 9 nucleotides line up with TRBD2. Germline V lookup: CDR1 MGHRA, CDR2 YSYEKL. Trimming cost V 4 bases and J 2 bases; bases outside gene matches: 10. The CDR3 runs to 17 residues. The CDR3 nucleotides are TGCGCCAGCAGCCCTAGACGCGGCGGGGGGGTCACAGATACGCAGTATTTT. Protein: CASSPRRGGGVTDTQYF.

The rearrangement links TRBV27 to TRBJ2-3; maybe TRBD2 (5 bases). V lost 4 bases, J lost 2 bases, and 13 bases lay in between. The germline CDR1 and CDR2 sequences are MNHEY and SMNVEV (reference sequence). The CDR3 extends over 15 amino acids. Here the CDR3 reads CASSYGVINTDTQYF. As DNA, the CDR3 is TGTGCCAGCAGTTACGGGGTAATTAACACAGATACGCAGTATTTT.

This chain links TRBV5-5 with TRBJ2-5; TRBD1 or TRBD2 may be the D gene (5 bases each). The CDR3 runs 13 residues. With 4 bases removed from V and 7 bases from J, the gap between germline ends came to 14 bases. Germline V gene sequence: CDR1 SGHKS, CDR2 YYEKEE (reference sequence). The CDR3 sequence is CASSRDDLGTQYF. The CDR3 region has the DNA TGTGCCAGCAGCCGGGACGACTTAGGGACCCAGTACTTC.

The V gene is TRBV20-1, the J gene TRBJ2-2, with 9 bases that match TRBD2. The CDR3 loop spans 17 amino acids. V lost 2 bases and J lost 4; bases outside the gene matches: 11. Germline-derived CDR1 and CDR2 are DFQATT and SNEGSKA (reference sequence). DNA for the CDR3: TGCAGTGCTAGACAGGGACTAGCAGGAGTCGGCACCGGGGAGCTGTTTTTT. It specifies CSARQGLAGVGTGELFF.

The V gene is TRBV27, the J gene TRBJ1-2; tentative D call: TRBD1 (5 bases). Between the trimmed V and J ends, which lost 6 bases and 2 bases, there was a span of 16 bases. CDR3 length: 15 residues. Looked up from germline, CDR1 is MNHEY and CDR2 is SMNVEV (reference sequence). Written as DNA, the CDR3 is TGTGCCAGCAGAAGCACAGGAGCGGGCAACTATGGCTACACCTTC. Residues: CASRSTGAGNYGYTF.

This clonotype was recorded a few times. This chain links TRBV5-1 with TRBJ1-1; 9 bases line up with TRBD1. CDR3 length equals 14 residues. The V and J ends lost 6 bases and 5 bases, in that order; junction bases with no gene match: 8. Germline V gives CDR1 SGHRS, CDR2 YFSETQ. In DNA form, the CDR3 reads TGCGCCAGCAAACCCCTTGACAGGGGGACTGAAGCTTTCTTT. It yields the protein CASKPLDRGTEAFF.

The chain has TRBV7-2 and TRBJ2-1, with 10 bases aligning to TRBD2. The DNA end favors TRBJ2-7, so the J call may be wrong. Germline CDR1 SGHTA, CDR2 FQGNSA. CDR3 length: 17 residues. CDR3 in amino acids: CASSLMLAGASYNGQYF. For the CDR3, the DNA is TGTGCCAGCAGCTTAATGCTAGCGGGGGCTTCCTACAATGGGCAGTACTTC.

This clonotype occurred a few times. The chain links TRBV20-1 to TRBJ2-7; D not resolved. Germline V gene data show CDR1 as DFQATT and CDR2 as SNEGSKA (reference sequence). V was pared by 8 bases and J by 9 bases, with 23 bases between. The CDR3 is 13 residues long. The CDR3 loop reads CSPTPYGPLGQYF. For the CDR3, the DNA is TGCAGTCCAACCCCATACGGGCCCCTTGGGCAGTACTTC.

This clonotype was observed a handful of times. The rearrangement uses TRBV20-1 and TRBJ2-5; D unresolved. Germline V gene data show CDR1 as DFQATT and CDR2 as SNEGSKA (reference sequence). V lost 3 bases and J 9 bases, leaving 20 bases between the germline ends. This CDR3 contains 14 residues. The CDR3 region has the DNA TGCAGTGCTAGCGATCCAGCGACACCCTCGGCCCAGTACTTC. This sequence encodes CSASDPATPSAQYF.

As regards this clonotype: Germline and junction disagree at one end, which may indicate a read error. CDR3 sequence (DNA): TGTGCTAGCAGCTTCCAGGGGCCCGACGATACGCAGTATTTT. Translated, it gives CASSFQGPDDTQYF. V usage is TRBV7-7 and J usage is TRBJ2-3; TRBD1 is a possible D gene (6 bases). Germline V gives CDR1 SSHAT, CDR2 FNYEAQ (reference sequence). The length of the CDR3 is 14 residues. Filled out from reference TRBV7-7 and TRBJ2-3, the complete variable domain reads GAGVSQSPRYKVTKRGQDVTLRCDPISSHATLYWYQQALGQGPEFLTYFNYEAQPDKSGLPSDRFSAERPEGSISTLTIQRTEQRDSAMYRCASSFQGPDDTQYFGPGTRLTVL.

This chain joins TRBV29-1 and TRBJ2-1; D is possibly TRBD2 (6 bases). The germline V and J ends were trimmed by 4 bases and 3 bases, with 10 bases remaining between them. The V gene's germline CDR1 is SQVTM and CDR2 ANQGSEA. The CDR3 loop spans 13 amino acids. CDR3 in amino acids: CSVGGTDYNEQFF. The CDR3 DNA follows: TGCAGCGTTGGCGGGACGGACTACAATGAGCAGTTCTTC.